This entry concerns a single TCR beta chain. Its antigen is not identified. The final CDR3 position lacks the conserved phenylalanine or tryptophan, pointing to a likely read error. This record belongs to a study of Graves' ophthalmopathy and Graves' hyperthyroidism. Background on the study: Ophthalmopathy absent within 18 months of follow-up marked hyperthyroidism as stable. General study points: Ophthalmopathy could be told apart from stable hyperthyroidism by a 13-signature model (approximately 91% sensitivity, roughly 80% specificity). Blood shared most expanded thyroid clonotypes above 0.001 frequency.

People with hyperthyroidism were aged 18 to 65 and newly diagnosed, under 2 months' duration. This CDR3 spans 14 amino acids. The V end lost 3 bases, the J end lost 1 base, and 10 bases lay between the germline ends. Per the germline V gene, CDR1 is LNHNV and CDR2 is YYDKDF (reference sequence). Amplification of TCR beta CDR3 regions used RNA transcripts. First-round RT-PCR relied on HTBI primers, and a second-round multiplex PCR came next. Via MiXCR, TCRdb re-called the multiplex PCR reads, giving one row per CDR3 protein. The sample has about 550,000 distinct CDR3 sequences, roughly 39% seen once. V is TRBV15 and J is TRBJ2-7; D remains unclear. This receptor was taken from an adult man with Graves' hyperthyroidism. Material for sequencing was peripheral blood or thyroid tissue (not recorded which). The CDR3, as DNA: TGTGCCACCAGCAGCTCCGGTGAGTCCTACGAGCAGTACCTC. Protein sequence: CATSSSGESYEQYL.